Listed below are T cell receptor beta chains from one sample, sequenced in a study of cytotoxic CD8 clonotypes in ibrutinib-treated CLL. Clones were sequenced by immunoSEQ multiplex PCR, and TCRdb holds only the in-frame ones, with some missing. The sample lists 40,000 or so clones; about 50% were seen once. The material sequenced was PBMCs, taken before ibrutinib treatment. These receptors were collected from a human donor with chronic lymphocytic leukemia. The CDR3 runs from the conserved cysteine through the conserved F or W. A D gene is named only where the DNA matches it firmly. Some rows have no size entry. The others give once, few or many, or a class for an expanded clone.

v_gene,len,d_gene,abundance,j_gene,CDR3aa
TRBV18,18,TRBD1,-,TRBJ1-6,CASSPQPGQGVVRSPLHF
TRBV2,15,-,-,TRBJ1-2,CASSEDHEYSGGYTF
TRBV25-1,16,TRBD1,-,TRBJ1-6,CASRRTGTTYNSPLHF
TRBV4-2,12,-,once,TRBJ2-5,CASSSKQETQYF
TRBV7-2,14,-,-,TRBJ2-5,CASSLDVAEETQYF
TRBV5-4,14,-,few,TRBJ2-7,CASSLARVAGEQYF
TRBV5-4,13,-,-,TRBJ1-5,CASSLGVNQPQHF
TRBV11-3,15,-,-,TRBJ2-6,CASSLGFDGANVLTF
TRBV6-5,11,-,few,TRBJ1-3,CASRTGNTIYF
TRBV9,15,-,few,TRBJ2-6,CASSPKFSGANVLTF
TRBV5-1,15,TRBD1,few,TRBJ1-1,CASSSRQGGWTEAFF
TRBV5-6,16,-,-,TRBJ1-1,CASSLRNTGRNTEAFF
TRBV19,16,-,-,TRBJ2-5,CASSASLGGGRETQYF
TRBV9,15,-,-,TRBJ2-3,CASSTRQPSTDTQYF
TRBV15,16,TRBD1,-,TRBJ1-4,CATSRRGTAPGEKLFF
TRBV7-3,15,-,few,TRBJ2-2,CASSPTVLNTGELFF
TRBV5-8,14,TRBD1,-,TRBJ1-2,CASSLAGTGFGYTF
TRBV2,18,TRBD2,-,TRBJ2-1,CASRGTSGGRPSYNEQFF
TRBV19,13,TRBD1,-,TRBJ2-7,CASSGTGMYVQYF
TRBV2,19,TRBD1,-,TRBJ1-3,CASSEASGQSSYSGNTIYF
TRBV15,14,-,-,TRBJ1-1,CATSRDRLNTEAFF
TRBV7-9,13,-,-,TRBJ2-7,CASSSGYSYEQYF
TRBV11-2,15,TRBD2,few,TRBJ2-5,CASSPPGGAMETQYF
TRBV7-9,14,-,few,TRBJ1-2,CTATWAGANYGYTF
TRBV6-5,12,-,-,TRBJ1-4,CASSRRNEKLFF
TRBV28,13,-,-,TRBJ1-4,CASSFFTSEKLFF
TRBV27,16,TRBD1,-,TRBJ1-1,CASSLWTGQGDTEAFF
TRBV7-9,13,-,-,TRBJ1-5,CASSLEGFQPQHF
TRBV5-1,14,TRBD1,few,TRBJ1-2,CASSFGTGRYGYTF
TRBV15,14,-,-,TRBJ1-4,CATSRGGERGKLFF
TRBV4-2,13,-,-,TRBJ2-7,CASSQQQDSGQYF
TRBV11-2,15,TRBD2,-,TRBJ2-7,CASSFGTSGGYEQYF
TRBV7-3,14,TRBD1,-,TRBJ2-1,CASSLTGVDNEQFF
TRBV2,13,-,-,TRBJ1-1,CASAGTWGAEAFF
TRBV6-5,15,TRBD1,-,TRBJ2-5,CASSLTGGRVETQYF
TRBV25-1,14,TRBD1,few,TRBJ1-6,CASSGGTVNSPLHF
TRBV5-1,17,TRBD1,-,TRBJ1-2,CASSSTFEPGQGDGYTF
TRBV30,11,-,few,TRBJ1-1,CAWERNTEAFF
TRBV15,15,-,-,TRBJ1-1,CATSRKIQGPLLAFF
TRBV4-1,14,-,-,TRBJ1-6,CASSLEGTNSPLHF
TRBV29-1,12,TRBD1,-,TRBJ1-1,CSVGRDSTEAFF
TRBV13,14,TRBD2,few,TRBJ2-2,CASSATSGAGELFF
TRBV9,18,-,few,TRBJ2-7,CASSVGSPRTVWAYEQYF
TRBV2,17,TRBD1,-,TRBJ1-1,CASREGAAVHMNTEAFF
TRBV9,12,-,-,TRBJ2-3,CASSVAADTQYF
TRBV6-5,14,-,-,TRBJ1-2,CASSYSQDFYGYTF
TRBV29-1,13,-,-,TRBJ1-2,CSVEAWNRAGYTF
TRBV14,16,-,-,TRBJ2-7,CASSQDKTAYSYEQYF
TRBV19,13,-,few,TRBJ2-1,CASGAASYNEQFF
TRBV6-5,14,-,-,TRBJ1-2,CASSFYRANYGYTF
TRBV6-5,14,-,-,TRBJ1-6,CASSYFQTSGPLHF
TRBV10-3,15,-,once,TRBJ2-7,CAISESRRDLYEQYF
TRBV7-6,15,TRBD1,-,TRBJ1-6,CASSSGTGYNSPLHF
TRBV5-1,11,-,-,TRBJ2-7,CASSVGYEQYF
TRBV7-9,13,TRBD2,-,TRBJ2-5,CASSLKAGETQYF
TRBV19,14,-,-,TRBJ2-3,CASSEGGGKDTQYF